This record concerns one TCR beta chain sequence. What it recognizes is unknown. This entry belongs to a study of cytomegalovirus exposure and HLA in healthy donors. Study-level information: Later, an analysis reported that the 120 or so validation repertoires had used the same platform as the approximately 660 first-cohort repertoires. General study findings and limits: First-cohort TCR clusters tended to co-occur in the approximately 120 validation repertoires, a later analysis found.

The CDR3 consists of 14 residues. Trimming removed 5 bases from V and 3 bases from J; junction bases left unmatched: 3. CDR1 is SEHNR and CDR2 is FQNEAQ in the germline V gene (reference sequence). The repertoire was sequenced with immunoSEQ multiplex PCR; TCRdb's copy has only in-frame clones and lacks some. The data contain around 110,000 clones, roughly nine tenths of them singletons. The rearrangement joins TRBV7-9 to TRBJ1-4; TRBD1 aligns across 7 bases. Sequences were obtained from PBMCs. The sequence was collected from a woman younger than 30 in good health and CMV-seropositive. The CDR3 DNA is TGTGCCAGCAGCGCGGGACAGCCTAATGAAAAACTGTTTTTT. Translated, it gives CASSAGQPNEKLFF.